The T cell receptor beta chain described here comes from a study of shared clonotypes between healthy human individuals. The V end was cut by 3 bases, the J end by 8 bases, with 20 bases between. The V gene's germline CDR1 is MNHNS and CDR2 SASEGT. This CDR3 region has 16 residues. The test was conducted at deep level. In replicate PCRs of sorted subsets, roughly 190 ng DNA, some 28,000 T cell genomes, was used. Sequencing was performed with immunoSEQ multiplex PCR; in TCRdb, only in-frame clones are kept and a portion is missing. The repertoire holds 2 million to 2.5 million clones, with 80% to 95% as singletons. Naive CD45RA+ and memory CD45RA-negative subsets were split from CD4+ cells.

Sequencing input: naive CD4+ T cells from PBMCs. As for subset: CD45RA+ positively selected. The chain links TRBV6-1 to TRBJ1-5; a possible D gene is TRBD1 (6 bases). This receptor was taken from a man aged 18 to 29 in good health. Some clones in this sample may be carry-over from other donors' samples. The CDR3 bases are TGTGCCAGCAGTGAGTCCCCGGGGGGGCCTAGGGAGCCCCAGCATTTT. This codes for CASSESPGGPREPQHF.